One and the same sample provided the 32 T cell receptor beta chains below, sequenced in a study of blood T cell repertoires in COVID-19. Profiled with immunoSEQ multiplex PCR; TCRdb holds only in-frame clones, not every one. This sample has about 200,000 clones, with 78% found just once. Specimen: peripheral blood. The receptors derive from a woman older than 75 with active or convalescent COVID-19.

V is TRBV19 and J is TRBJ2-1; D gene uncertain. Germline assignment: CDR1 LNHDA and CDR2 SQIVND (reference sequence). V lost 7 bases to trimming and J lost 4 bases, with 8 bases between them. CDR3 length: 12 residues. CDR3 sequence (DNA): TGTGCCAGTACGTCCCTATACAATGAGCAGTTCTTC. Its protein is CASTSLYNEQFF.

This chain links TRBV29-1 with TRBJ1-1; TRBD1 matches at 9 bases. The germline CDR1 and CDR2 sequences are SQVTM and ANQGSEA. V trimming: 6 bases; J trimming: 1 base; junction bases outside the gene matches: 6. This CDR3 has 14 amino acids. The chain's CDR3 is CSVDTGGENTEAFF. The DNA for the CDR3 is TGCAGCGTAGATACAGGGGGCGAGAACACTGAAGCTTTCTTT.

This chain links TRBV6-5 with TRBJ1-1; TRBD1 might be the D (5 bases). Germline loops: CDR1 MNHEY, CDR2 SVGAGI. The CDR3 consists of 13 residues. The V end lost 8 bases, the J end lost 1 base, and 11 bases lay between the germline ends. The CDR3 DNA is TGTGCCAGCGATCGGCAGGGGAACACTGAAGCTTTCTTT. This codes for CASDRQGNTEAFF.

Comments on this clone: This sample includes further DNA sequences coding for the same CDR3. The chain links TRBV9 to TRBJ1-6, with a tentative D call TRBD1 (5 bases). The CDR3 is 14 residues long. Trimming took 2 bases from V and 5 from J, leaving 8 bases between them. Germline-derived CDR1 and CDR2 are SGDLS and YYNGEE. CDR3 sequence reads: CASSVTGDNSPLHF. The CDR3 region has the DNA TGTGCCAGCAGCGTTACAGGCGATAATTCACCCCTCCACTTT. Full variable domain (remainder filled in from reference TRBV9 and TRBJ1-6): DSGVTQTPKHLITATGQRVTLRCSPRSGDLSVYWYQQSLDQGLQFLIQYYNGEERAKGNILERFSAQQFPDLHSELNLSSLELGDSALYFCASSVTGDNSPLHFGNGTRLTVT.

This clone has at least ten counts. The chain employs TRBV19 and TRBJ2-7; tentative D call: TRBD1 (6 bases). Germline CDR1 is LNHDA and CDR2 is SQIVND (reference sequence). The CDR3 extends over 15 amino acids. V lost 1 base, J lost 2 bases, and 12 bases lay in between. The CDR3 DNA reads as TGTGCCAGTAGTATAGTGGCAGGGGCCACCTACGAGCAGTACTTC. Its translation: CASSIVAGATYEQYF. The variable domain in full, with the rest retrieved from reference TRBV19 and TRBJ2-7, is DGGITQSPKYLFRKEGQNVTLSCEQNLNHDAMYWYRQDPGQGLRLIYYSQIVNDFQKGDIAEGYSVSREKKESFPLTVTSAQKNPTAFYLCASSIVAGATYEQYFGPGTRLTVT.

The J gene is TRBJ2-5, the V gene TRBV5-1; D is perhaps TRBD2 (6 bases). The germline gives CDR1 SGHRS, CDR2 YFSETQ. The CDR3 has 14 residues. V dropped 5 bases and J dropped 1 base, with 12 bases sitting between them. This CDR3 is CASRIGTSQETQYF. The CDR3 DNA reads TGCGCCAGCAGGATCGGGACTTCCCAAGAGACCCAGTACTTC.

This clone has just one count. The chain uses TRBV5-6 and TRBJ1-2, with a weak D call TRBD1 (6 bases). The CDR3 spans 16 residues. CDR1 and CDR2 from the germline V gene are SGHDT and YYEEEE. Trimming cost V 0 bases and J 5 bases, with 17 bases left between them. Written as DNA, the CDR3 is TGTGCCAGCAGCTTGGTGAGCGGCCGAACAGGGTATGGCTACACCTTC. It yields the protein CASSLVSGRTGYGYTF. The whole variable domain, remainder taken from reference TRBV5-6 and TRBJ1-2, is DAGVTQSPTHLIKTRGQQVTLRCSPKSGHDTVSWYQQALGQGPQFIFQYYEEEERQRGNFPDRFSGHQFPNYSSELNVNALLLGDSALYLCASSLVSGRTGYGYTFGSGTRLTVV.

The CDR3 region has the DNA TGTGCCAGTAGTATTCTACGGAACACTGAAGCTTTCTTT. Its protein product is CASSILRNTEAFF. The chain joins TRBV19 to TRBJ1-1; D is unclear. Germline CDR1 and CDR2: LNHDA and SQIVND (reference sequence). The CDR3 length is 13 residues. V gave up 3 bases and J gave up 1 base, with 6 bases separating them. The variable domain in full, with the rest retrieved from reference TRBV19 and TRBJ1-1, is DGGITQSPKYLFRKEGQNVTLSCEQNLNHDAMYWYRQDPGQGLRLIYYSQIVNDFQKGDIAEGYSVSREKKESFPLTVTSAQKNPTAFYLCASSILRNTEAFFGQGTRLTVV.

This clone was recorded once. This chain joins TRBV6-5 and TRBJ1-3; the match to TRBD1 covers 7 bases. V dropped 5 bases and J dropped 0; count of bases not matched to a gene: 1. This CDR3 contains 14 residues. The germline gives CDR1 MNHEY, CDR2 SVGAGI. The CDR3 loop reads CASSQGGSGNTIYF. CDR3 nucleotide sequence: TGTGCCAGCAGTCAGGGGGGCTCTGGAAACACCATATATTTT.

This clone was observed a single time. CDR3 in amino acids: CASSHTQGRTEAFF. The CDR3 DNA sequence: TGTGCCAGCAGCCACACACAGGGGCGCACTGAAGCTTTCTTT. The rearrangement joins TRBV11-2 to TRBJ1-1; TRBD1 matches at 7 bases. CDR3 length: 14 amino acids. Germline V gives CDR1 SGHAT, CDR2 FQNNGV. Losses at the gene ends were 5 bases for V and 4 bases for J; bases not matched to a gene: 7.

The chain combines TRBV10-1 with TRBJ1-6; 8 bases align to TRBD1. V was pared by 5 bases and J by 7 bases, with 7 bases of the junction left unmatched. The CDR3 spans 15 residues. Germline CDR1 WNHNN, CDR2 SYGVQD (reference sequence). The CDR3 protein is CASSPGQGTNSPLHF. The CDR3 DNA sequence: TGCGCCAGCAGTCCTGGACAGGGCACGAATTCACCCCTCCACTTT.

The CDR3, as DNA: TGTGCCAGCAGCTTAGGAGGGGGCCTCGGTGGCTACACCTTC. This translates into CASSLGGGLGGYTF. V and J are TRBV11-2 and TRBJ1-2; 7 bases are a match to TRBD1. Per germline, CDR1 SGHAT and CDR2 FQNNGV. CDR3 size: 14 residues. The V gene end was trimmed by 1 base and the J gene end by 7 bases; junction bases not matched to a gene: 6.

The sample holds one count of this clone. The V and J genes are TRBV6-5 and TRBJ1-5, with unresolved D. The CDR3 is made up of 14 amino acids. The ends were cut back, 4 bases at V and 0 bases at J, with 7 bases in the middle. The germline V gene has CDR1 MNHEY and CDR2 SVGAGI. CDR3 residues: CASSSGGSNQPQHF. The CDR3 nucleotides are TGTGCCAGCAGTTCCGGTGGTAGCAATCAGCCCCAGCATTTT.

The chain employs TRBV6-5 and TRBJ1-5; weak D call: TRBD1 (5 bases). Germline CDR1 is MNHEY and CDR2 is SVGAGI. This CDR3 contains 15 residues. Trimming took off 0 bases at V and 6 bases at J, with 12 bases between the two ends. The CDR3 loop reads CASSYSMWGGQPQHF. The DNA of the CDR3 is TGTGCCAGCAGTTACTCAATGTGGGGGGGTCAGCCCCAGCATTTT.

The chain uses TRBV6-5 and TRBJ1-1; unclear D gene. The ends were cut back, 7 bases at V and 4 bases at J, with 16 bases in the middle. Germline V gene data show CDR1 as MNHEY and CDR2 as SVGAGI. There are 14 residues in the CDR3. Here the CDR3 reads CASIPLGPRTEAFF. In DNA form, the CDR3 reads TGTGCCAGCATCCCTCTTGGGCCCCGCACTGAAGCTTTCTTT.

The chain joins TRBV13 to TRBJ1-6; D is undetermined. This CDR3 has 14 residues. V was cut by 0 bases and J by 6 bases, with 6 bases left in between. The germline V gene encodes CDR1 PRHDT and CDR2 FYEKMQ (reference sequence). This chain's CDR3 is CASSLGRGNSPLHF. CDR3 bases: TGTGCCAGCAGCTTAGGCCGGGGTAATTCACCCCTCCACTTT.

The chain joins TRBV18 to TRBJ1-5; the D is unclear. Per the germline V gene, CDR1 is KGHSH and CDR2 is LQKENI. V was cut by 6 bases and J by 0 bases, with 6 bases left in between. The CDR3 extends over 13 amino acids. CDR3 in amino acids: CASSRDSNQPQHF. For the CDR3, the DNA is TGTGCCAGCTCCCGGGATAGCAATCAGCCCCAGCATTTT.

This clone was observed a single time. The V gene is TRBV28, the J gene TRBJ2-3; TRBD2 aligns across 8 bases. Germline CDR1 MDHEN, CDR2 SYDVKM. This CDR3 spans 13 amino acids. V lost 3 bases and J lost 10; bases outside the gene matches: 6. The CDR3 sequence: CASSFVGLGPQYF. CDR3 coding DNA: TGTGCCAGCAGTTTTGTGGGACTAGGTCCGCAGTATTTT.

The rearrangement links TRBV5-3 to TRBJ1-1; no definite D call. Being an ORF, TRBV5-3 has a function that is uncertain. V was shortened by 0 bases and J by 0 bases, with 3 bases between the two germline ends. The CDR3 spans 13 residues. CDR3: CARSLAVNTEAFF. In nucleotides, the CDR3 is TGTGCCAGAAGCTTGGCTGTGAACACTGAAGCTTTCTTT.

This clone was counted a few times. The chain links TRBV20-1 to TRBJ2-7; 9 bases line up with TRBD1. Losses at the gene ends were 3 bases for V and 4 bases for J; bases not matched to a gene: 7. The length of the CDR3 is 14 residues. CDR1 and CDR2 from the germline V gene are DFQATT and SNEGSKA (reference sequence). CDR3 loop: CSASLGTGLYEQYF. The CDR3, as DNA: TGCAGTGCTAGTTTGGGGACAGGGCTTTACGAGCAGTACTTC.

V and J are TRBV19 and TRBJ2-3; TRBD2 aligns across 7 bases. The CDR3 is 14 amino acids. J was trimmed by 2 bases and V by 4 bases; bases with no gene match: 3. Germline CDR1 is LNHDA and CDR2 is SQIVND (reference sequence). The CDR3 DNA follows: TGTGCCAGTAGTACGCGGGGGTCCACAGATACGCAGTATTTT. This encodes CASSTRGSTDTQYF.

The chain is built from TRBV2 and TRBJ2-3; tentative D call: TRBD2 (5 bases). The V and J ends lost 7 bases and 2 bases respectively, with 16 bases between them. The CDR3 spans 15 residues. Looked up from germline, CDR1 is SNHLY and CDR2 is FYNNEI. The CDR3 reads CASTSAVIATDTQYF. The CDR3 DNA reads TGTGCCAGCACTTCAGCGGTAATTGCCACAGATACGCAGTATTTT.

This clone was detected only a few times. The V and J genes are TRBV25-1 and TRBJ2-5; 9 nucleotides align to TRBD1. This CDR3 spans 16 amino acids. Germline values: CDR1 MGHDK, CDR2 SYGVNS. Trimming took 7 bases from V and 1 from J; bases not matched to a gene: 10. CDR3 in amino acids: CASKSTGTGPQETQYF. The DNA of the CDR3 is TGTGCCAGCAAGAGTACCGGGACAGGGCCCCAAGAGACCCAGTACTTC. Using reference TRBV25-1 and TRBJ2-5 for the parts outside the CDR3, the full variable domain is EADIYQTPRYLVIGTGKKITLECSQTMGHDKMYWYQQDPGMELHLIHYSYGVNSTEKGDLSSESTVSRIRTEHFPLTLESARPSHTSQYLCASKSTGTGPQETQYFGPGTRLLVL.

The chain carries TRBV12-3 or TRBV12-4 and TRBJ2-2; D is undetermined. Trimming stripped 1 base from V and 6 bases from J, with 6 bases between. The CDR3 spans 13 residues. The CDR3 is CASSLGPAGELFF. CDR3 DNA sequence: TGTGCCAGCAGTTTAGGCCCAGCCGGGGAGCTGTTTTTT.

This chain joins TRBV11-2 and TRBJ1-5, with 11 bases lining up with TRBD1. The CDR3 runs 15 residues. V was pared by 1 base and J by 7 bases, with 3 bases of the junction left unmatched. Germline V gene lookup returns CDR1 SGHAT and CDR2 FQNNGV. CDR3 sequence: CASSLGGQGVQPQHF. The CDR3 DNA reads TGTGCCAGCAGCTTAGGGGGACAGGGGGTCCAGCCCCAGCATTTT.

The chain combines TRBV29-1 with TRBJ2-3; 8 positions match TRBD2. This CDR3 region has 15 residues. Germline V gives CDR1 SQVTM, CDR2 ANQGSEA. Trimming at V came to 6 bases and at J to 0 bases, leaving 8 bases not matched to a gene. For the CDR3, the DNA is TGCAGCGTACCCCGACTAGCGTCTAGCACAGATACGCAGTATTTT. This translates into CSVPRLASSTDTQYF.

This rearrangement joins TRBV15 to TRBJ2-7, with 9 bases matching TRBD2. The CDR3 is 16 amino acids. J gave up 1 base and V 1 base, and 5 bases lay outside the gene matches. CDR1 is LNHNV and CDR2 is YYDKDF in the germline V gene (reference sequence). The CDR3 nucleotides are TGTGCCACCAGCAGAGGGCCGACTAGCGGTTCCTACGAGCAGTACTTC. Protein: CATSRGPTSGSYEQYF.

The chain couples TRBV3-1 (or the pseudogene TRBV3-2) to TRBJ2-5; 8 nucleotides line up with TRBD1. Per the germline V gene, CDR1 is LGHDT and CDR2 is YNNKEL (reference sequence). Trimming cost V 0 bases and J 5 bases; bases outside gene matches: 2. The CDR3 sequence is 14 residues long. The CDR3 nucleotides read TGTGCCAGCAGCCAAGAGACAGGGGTGGAGACCCAGTACTTC. This codes for CASSQETGVETQYF.

The chain combines TRBV6-5 with TRBJ1-1, with 7 bases lining up with TRBD1. The CDR3 loop spans 14 amino acids. In germline, CDR1 is MNHEY, CDR2 SVGAGI. Trimming removed 6 bases from V and 3 bases from J; junction bases left unmatched: 7. CDR3: CASSLGQVDTEAFF. The CDR3 DNA reads as TGTGCCAGCAGCCTCGGACAGGTGGACACTGAAGCTTTCTTT.

Notes on this clone: A junction boundary mismatches the germline segment, possibly from a read error. The J gene is TRBJ2-3, the V gene TRBV7-7, with a weak D call TRBD2 (6 bases). CDR1 and CDR2 from the germline V gene are SSHAT and FNYEAQ (reference sequence). CDR3 length: 17 amino acids. Written as DNA, the CDR3 is TGTGCTAGCAGCTTAGGTGCGGCGGGGTTCGGCACAGATACGCAGTATTTT. Protein product: CASSLGAAGFGTDTQYF. The full variable domain, in which reference TRBV7-7 and TRBJ2-3 provide the parts outside the CDR3, is GAGVSQSPRYKVTKRGQDVTLRCDPISSHATLYWYQQALGQGPEFLTYFNYEAQPDKSGLPSDRFSAERPEGSISTLTIQRTEQRDSAMYRCASSLGAAGFGTDTQYFGPGTRLTVL.

J is TRBJ1-6 and V is TRBV6-5; TRBD1 aligns across 9 bases. The CDR3 has 15 amino acids. Germline CDR1 reads MNHEY; CDR2 reads SVGAGI. V dropped 6 bases and J dropped 7; count of bases not matched to a gene: 7. CDR3 protein: CASSRRTGDNSPLHF. DNA of the CDR3: TGTGCCAGCAGCCGACGGACAGGGGACAATTCACCCCTCCACTTT.

The chain couples TRBV29-1 to TRBJ2-5; tentatively, D is TRBD1 (6 bases). Germline V CDR1 and CDR2: SQVTM, ANQGSEA. Between the trimmed V and J ends, which lost 5 bases and 2 bases, there was a span of 12 bases. The CDR3 consists of 13 residues. CDR3 bases: TGCAGCGTTCTCTCGACAGGACAAGAGACCCAGTACTTC. Translated: CSVLSTGQETQYF.